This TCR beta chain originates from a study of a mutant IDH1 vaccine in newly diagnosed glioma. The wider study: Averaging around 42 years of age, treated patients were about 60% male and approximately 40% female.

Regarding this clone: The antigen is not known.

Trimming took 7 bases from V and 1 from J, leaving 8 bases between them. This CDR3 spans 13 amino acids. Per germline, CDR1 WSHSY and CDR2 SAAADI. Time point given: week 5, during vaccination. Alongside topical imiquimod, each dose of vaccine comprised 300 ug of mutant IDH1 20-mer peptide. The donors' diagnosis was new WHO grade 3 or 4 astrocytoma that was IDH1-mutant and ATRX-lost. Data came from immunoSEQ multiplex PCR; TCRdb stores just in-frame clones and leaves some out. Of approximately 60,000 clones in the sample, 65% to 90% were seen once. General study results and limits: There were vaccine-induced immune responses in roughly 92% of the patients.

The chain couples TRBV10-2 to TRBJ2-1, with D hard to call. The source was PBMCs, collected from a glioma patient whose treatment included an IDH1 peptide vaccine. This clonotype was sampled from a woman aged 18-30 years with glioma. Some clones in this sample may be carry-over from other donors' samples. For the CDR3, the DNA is TGCGCCAGCACTCGAGAGTCCTACAATGAGCAGTTCTTC. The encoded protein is CASTRESYNEQFF.